Below, 12 T cell receptor beta chains from the same sample are listed, as sequenced in a study of cytomegalovirus exposure and HLA in healthy donors. Both 60 Vbeta primers and 13 Jbeta primers went into the PCR. Data came from immunoSEQ multiplex PCR; TCRdb stores just in-frame clones and leaves some out. This repertoire shows tens of thousands of clones, less than 70% found once; its top ten account for 2.3%. What was sequenced was PBMCs. The source of these receptors is a human donor in good health.

CDR3 nucleotide sequence: TGTGCCAGCATTTTTCCTGCGCTCCACTCTGGAAACACCATATATTTT. Translated, it gives CASIFPALHSGNTIYF. The chain uses TRBV21-1 and TRBJ1-3. TRBV21-1 is labeled a pseudogene. This CDR3 contains 16 residues.

A note on this clone: One end of the junction varies from germline; a read error may be responsible. The chain combines TRBV9 with TRBJ2-2; TRBD2 agrees at 12 bases. CDR3 size: 17 residues. Germline lookup yields CDR1 SGDLS and CDR2 YYNGEE. DNA for the CDR3: TGTGCCAGCAGCCCTACTAGCGGGGGGACGAACACCGGGGAGCCGTTTTTT. Its protein product is CASSPTSGGTNTGEPFF.

This chain links TRBV7-2 with TRBJ2-7, with D tentatively TRBD1 (6 bases). Germline V gives CDR1 SGHTA, CDR2 FQGNSA. The CDR3 is 15 amino acids. The ends were cut back, 5 bases at V and 3 bases at J, with 17 bases in the middle. CDR3 sequence reads: CASSRDATGLYEQYF. CDR3 DNA: TGTGCCAGCAGCCGGGACGCTACAGGGCTCTACGAGCAGTACTTC.

The chain employs TRBV28 and TRBJ1-1, with D perhaps TRBD1 (6 bases). Deletions cut 6 bases from V and 1 base from J, with 12 bases between. The CDR3 spans 14 residues. CDR1 MDHEN and CDR2 SYDVKM come from the germline V gene. The CDR3, as DNA: TGTGCCAGCAGCTATATGGACAGGAACACTGAAGCTTTCTTT. This sequence encodes CASSYMDRNTEAFF.

A single count supports this clone. The chain employs TRBV21-1 and TRBJ2-3; the tabulated D call, TRBD2, remains unverified against the DNA. TRBV21-1 is a pseudogene locus. The CDR3 runs 14 residues. This CDR3 is CASSKGGSTDTQYF. DNA of the CDR3: TGTGCCAGCAGCAAAGGAGGGAGCACAGATACGCAGTATTTT.

The chain recombines TRBV27 with TRBJ2-7, with D tentatively TRBD1 (6 bases). The CDR3 extends over 12 amino acids. Germline CDR1 and CDR2: MNHEY and SMNVEV (reference sequence). With 3 bases removed from V and 6 bases from J, the gap between germline ends came to 9 bases. The DNA of the CDR3 is TGTGCCAGCAGTTTTCTGGGGGCCGAGCAGTACTTC. It translates to CASSFLGAEQYF.

This clone came up once. The chain carries TRBV11-3 and TRBJ2-1, with TRBD2 matching over 11 bases. Germline V gene data show CDR1 as SGHNT and CDR2 as YENEEA. Trimming cost V 5 bases and J 8 bases; bases outside gene matches: 14. The CDR3 sequence is 17 residues long. The CDR3 reads CASSPSLAGGTRDEQFF. Written as DNA, the CDR3 is TGTGCCAGCAGCCCCTCGTTAGCGGGGGGGACCCGCGATGAGCAGTTCTTC.

The chain carries TRBV4-3 and TRBJ2-1; D may be TRBD1 (6 bases). V lost 0 bases and J 8 bases, leaving 23 bases between the germline ends. CDR1 LGHNA and CDR2 YSLEER come from the germline V gene. The CDR3 is 18 amino acids. Here the CDR3 DNA reads TGCGCCAGCAGCCAAGACGTCGGTTTCAGGGGCCTTAGGGATGAGCAGTTCTTC. It encodes CASSQDVGFRGLRDEQFF.

For this clone: Since no conserved phenylalanine or tryptophan closes the CDR3, a read error is the likely cause. The DNA is omitted, as the CDR3 cannot be located on it reliably, and the CDR3 follows TCRdb's listing. The genes are TRBV7-5 and TRBJ2-7; the D call in the table, TRBD2, was not verified against the DNA. TRBV7-5 is a known pseudogene. The CDR3 length is 10 residues, termini included. CDR3 sequence reads: CVRSPGGAPS.

Notes on this clone: Germline and junction disagree at one end, which may indicate a read error. The rearrangement uses TRBV20-1 and TRBJ2-7; tentatively, D is TRBD2 (7 bases). The germline CDR1 and CDR2 sequences are DFQATT and SNEGSKA (reference sequence). This CDR3 has 11 residues. CDR3 DNA sequence: TGCAGTGCTAGCCCGGGGGGCGGTACTGTCTTC. It is translated as CSASPGGGTVF.

This clone was recorded once. The J gene is TRBJ2-7, the V gene TRBV7-2, with 9 nucleotides matching TRBD2. The CDR3 consists of 17 residues. CDR1 SGHTA and CDR2 FQGNSA come from the germline V gene. V shed 4 bases and J 4 bases; nucleotides not matched to a gene: 14. The CDR3, as DNA: TGTGCCAGCAGCTCCTATAGATCTAGCGGGACCCGATACGAGCAGTACTTC. Encoded protein: CASSSYRSSGTRYEQYF.

The chain has TRBV29-1 and TRBJ2-6, with D maybe TRBD1 (5 bases). V was shortened by 2 bases and J by 2 bases, with 7 bases between the two germline ends. The CDR3 runs to 14 residues. Per germline, CDR1 SQVTM and CDR2 ANQGSEA. DNA of the CDR3: TGCAGCGTTGAACAGGGCGCTGGGGCCAACGTCCTGACTTTC. It translates to CSVEQGAGANVLTF. The variable domain in full, with the rest retrieved from reference TRBV29-1 and TRBJ2-6, is SAVISQKPSRDICQRGTSLTIQCQVDSQVTMMFWYRQQPGQSLTLIATANQGSEATYESGFVIDKFPISRPNLTFSTLTVSNMSPEDSSIYLCSVEQGAGANVLTFGAGSRLTVL.